These 14 T cell receptor beta chains share one sample of origin, sequenced in a study of blood T cells in healthy people across ages. Using a J-beta primer mix together with a sample-barcoded 5' primer, a second PCR was run for about 7 to 12 cycles. TCRdb reanalysed the 5' RACE reads using MiXCR and keeps one entry per CDR3 protein. This sample yields 650,000 to 1,000,000 distinct CDR3 sequences, of which roughly 35% are seen a single time; over 10% belongs to the top ten. Sequences were obtained from blood. These receptors were obtained from a man aged 18 to 30 in good health.

In its sample, this clonotype was seen a few times. The chain combines TRBV10-3 with TRBJ2-5, with D perhaps being TRBD1 or TRBD2 (7 bases each). The CDR3 totals 15 residues. Trimming pared 4 bases from V and 0 bases from J, leaving 12 bases between. Germline CDR1 reads ENHRY; CDR2 reads SYGVKD. CDR3 in amino acids: CAISGEGAYQETQYF. CDR3 nucleotide sequence: TGTGCCATCAGTGGGGAGGGGGCGTACCAAGAGACCCAGTACTTC.

The V gene is TRBV12-3 or TRBV12-4, the J gene TRBJ2-1; no clear D. The CDR3 is made up of 15 amino acids. Trimming shortened V by 2 bases and J by 7 bases, and 15 bases separated the two germline ends. The CDR3 nucleotides are TGTGCCAGCAGTTTAATAAGTGGGAATCTAAATGAGCAGTTCTTC. Translated: CASSLISGNLNEQFF.

The rearrangement joins TRBV7-2 to TRBJ2-7; 7 nucleotides match TRBD1. J lost 7 bases, V lost 6 bases, and 12 bases had no gene match. This CDR3 region has 14 residues. From germline, CDR1 is SGHTA and CDR2 FQGNSA. CDR3 nucleotide sequence: TGTGCCAGCAGGATAACTTTCAGGGACAGTGAGCAGTACTTC. Protein product: CASRITFRDSEQYF.

This clonotype was counted a few times. The V and J genes are TRBV7-3 and TRBJ2-5; no clear D. Germline V gene data show CDR1 as SGHTA and CDR2 as FQGTGA. V was pared by 6 bases and J by 2 bases, with 13 bases between. The CDR3 extends over 14 amino acids. CDR3 DNA sequence: TGTGCCAGCAGTCCAGACGGATTACAAGAGACCCAGTACTTC. This gives the protein CASSPDGLQETQYF.

The chain is built from TRBV7-2 and TRBJ1-3, with D unclear. CDR1 and CDR2 from the germline V gene are SGHTA and FQGNSA. Trimming shortened V by 2 bases and J by 0 bases, and 8 bases separated the two germline ends. The CDR3 is 15 residues long. The CDR3 loop reads CASSLTLSSGNTIYF. The DNA for the CDR3 is TGTGCCAGCAGCTTAACCCTTAGCTCTGGAAACACCATATATTTT.

This clonotype was observed at least ten times. V and J are TRBV4-2 and TRBJ1-2; the D is unclear. The CDR3 is made up of 15 amino acids. Trimming stripped 1 base from V and 3 bases from J, with 12 bases between. CDR1 and CDR2 from the germline V gene are LGHNA and YNFKEQ. The CDR3 nucleotides are TGTGCCAGCAGCCAAGTAACAGAGAACTACTATGGCTACACCTTC. It encodes CASSQVTENYYGYTF.

This clonotype was seen many times. The chain recombines TRBV28 with TRBJ2-1; TRBD2 aligns across 7 bases. The CDR3 contains 14 residues. Germline values: CDR1 MDHEN, CDR2 SYDVKM. The junction had 7 bases not matched to a gene; V was cut back by 6 bases and J by 5 bases. CDR3 residues: CASSPAGSNNEQFF. CDR3 DNA: TGTGCCAGCAGCCCAGCGGGGTCTAACAATGAGCAGTTCTTC.

This clonotype turned up a few times. One junction end does not reproduce the germline sequence, and a read error may be involved. The chain combines TRBV15 with TRBJ2-3; D perhaps matches TRBD2 (5 bases). The CDR3 covers 14 residues. In germline, CDR1 is LNHNV, CDR2 YYDKDF (reference sequence). CDR3 DNA sequence: TGTGCCACCAGCCGAGAGGGATATCGGGATACGCAGTATTTT. It is translated as CATSREGYRDTQYF.

The rearrangement uses TRBV20-1 and TRBJ1-1; possibly TRBD1 for D (5 bases). This CDR3 is 14 amino acids long. The germline V gene encodes CDR1 DFQATT and CDR2 SNEGSKA (reference sequence). Trimming took off 2 bases at V and 10 bases at J, with 20 bases between the two ends. The CDR3 DNA reads as TGCAGTGCTAGACCCCCAGGACGGGACTGGGGAGCTTTCTTT. This codes for CSARPPGRDWGAFF.

This clonotype was observed a few times. The rearrangement joins TRBV12-3 or TRBV12-4 to TRBJ2-5; no clear D gene. V shed 3 bases and J shed 4 bases, with 12 bases lying between them. The CDR3 totals 14 residues. The CDR3 DNA is TGTGCCAGCAGTTTTCGTATGTTGGGAGAGACCCAGTACTTC. Its translation: CASSFRMLGETQYF.

The CDR3 DNA reads as TGTGCCAGCAATGAGGGCAATACGCAGTATTTT. It yields the protein CASNEGNTQYF. The gene calls are TRBV5-4 and TRBJ2-3; the D gene is possibly TRBD2 (5 bases). There are 11 residues in the CDR3. Trimming pared 6 bases from V and 7 bases from J, leaving 9 bases between. The germline V gene encodes CDR1 SGHNT and CDR2 YYREEE (reference sequence).

The rearrangement links TRBV5-5 to TRBJ1-5; D is ambiguous. The CDR3 contains 15 residues. Trimming cost V 0 bases and J 1 base, with 8 bases left between them. Looked up from germline, CDR1 is SGHKS and CDR2 is YYEKEE (reference sequence). The CDR3: CASSLVLLSNQPQHF. In DNA, the CDR3 is TGTGCCAGCAGCTTGGTTCTGCTAAGCAATCAGCCCCAGCATTTT.

The genes are TRBV28 and TRBJ1-5; a possible D gene is TRBD1 (5 bases). Per germline, CDR1 MDHEN and CDR2 SYDVKM. Trimming left V 2 bases short and J 7 bases short, with 12 bases between. The CDR3 runs 14 residues. As DNA, the CDR3 is TGTGCCAGCAGTTTACCCGTGGGACCGCAGCCCCAGCATTTT. It yields the protein CASSLPVGPQPQHF.

This clonotype was picked up many times. The V and J genes are TRBV12-3 or TRBV12-4 and TRBJ2-7, with D tentatively TRBD2 (7 bases). V was pared by 4 bases and J by 0 bases, with 10 bases between. The CDR3 is made up of 14 amino acids. CDR3 nucleotide sequence: TGTGCCAGCAGTTGGGGAGGGGGCTCCTACGAGCAGTACTTC. It yields the protein CASSWGGGSYEQYF.